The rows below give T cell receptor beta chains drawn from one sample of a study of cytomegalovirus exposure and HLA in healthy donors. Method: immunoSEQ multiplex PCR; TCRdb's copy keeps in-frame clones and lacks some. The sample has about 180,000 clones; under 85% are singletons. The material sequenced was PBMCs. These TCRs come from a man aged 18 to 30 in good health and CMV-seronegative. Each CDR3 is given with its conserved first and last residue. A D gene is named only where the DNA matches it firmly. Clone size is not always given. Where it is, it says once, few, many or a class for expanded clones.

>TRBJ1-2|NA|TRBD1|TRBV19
CASSTRTGVNYGYTF
TGTGCCAGTAGTACGCGGACAGGGGTAAACTATGGCTACACCTTC
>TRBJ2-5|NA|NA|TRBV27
CASSLLRGSPETQYF
TGTGCCAGCAGTTTATTGAGAGGGTCTCCGGAGACCCAGTACTTC
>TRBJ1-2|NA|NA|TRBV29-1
CSVLGGYGYTF
TGCAGCGTACTGGGGGGCTATGGCTACACCTTC
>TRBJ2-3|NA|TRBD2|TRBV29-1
CSVAPGLAGVSDTQYF
TGCAGCGTTGCCCCTGGACTAGCGGGAGTGTCAGATACGCAGTATTTT
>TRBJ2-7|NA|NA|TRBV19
CASSATGFAVDEQYF
TGTGCCAGTAGTGCAACAGGGTTTGCTGTGGACGAGCAGTACTTC
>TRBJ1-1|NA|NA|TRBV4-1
CASSQEGHIKMNTEAFF
TGCGCCAGCAGCCAAGAGGGACACATTAAGATGAACACTGAAGCTTTCTTT
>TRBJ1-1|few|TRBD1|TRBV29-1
CSVTTGALNTEAFF
TGCAGCGTTACTACAGGGGCGTTGAACACTGAAGCTTTCTTT
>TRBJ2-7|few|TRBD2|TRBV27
CASSFAGVDYEQYF
TGTGCCAGCAGTTTTGCGGGAGTTGACTACGAGCAGTACTTC
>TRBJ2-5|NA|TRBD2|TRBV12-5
CASARTSGGSQETQYF
TGTGCTAGTGCCCGGACTAGCGGGGGGTCCCAAGAGACCCAGTACTTC
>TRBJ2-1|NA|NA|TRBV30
CAWSVTWSSREQFF
TGTGCCTGGAGTGTTACGTGGAGCTCGAGGGAGCAGTTCTTC
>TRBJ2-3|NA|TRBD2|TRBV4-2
CASSQEDQRGGDTQYF
TGTGCCAGCAGCCAAGAGGACCAGAGGGGAGGGGATACGCAGTATTTT
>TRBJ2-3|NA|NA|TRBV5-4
CASSLLQGSTDTQYF
TGTGCCAGCAGCTTGCTTCAGGGTAGCACAGATACGCAGTATTTT
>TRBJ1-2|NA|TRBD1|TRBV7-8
CASSLGDRSYGYTF
TGTGCCAGCAGCTTAGGGGACAGAAGCTATGGCTACACCTTC
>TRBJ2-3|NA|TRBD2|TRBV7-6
CASSLGSGGMADTQYF
TGTGCCAGCAGCTTAGGCAGCGGGGGGATGGCAGATACGCAGTATTTT
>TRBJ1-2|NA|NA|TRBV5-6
CASSLSLVSGYTF
TGTGCCAGCAGCTTGTCGCTTGTGAGTGGCTACACCTTC
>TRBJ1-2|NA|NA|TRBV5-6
CASSWYRAINGYTF
TGTGCCAGCAGCTGGTACAGGGCTATTAATGGCTACACCTTC
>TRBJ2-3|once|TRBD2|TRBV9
CASSERGGITDTQYF
TGTGCCAGCAGCGAACGCGGGGGTATAACAGATACGCAGTATTTT
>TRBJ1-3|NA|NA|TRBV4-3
CASSRDFPPSGNTIYF
TGCGCCAGCAGCCGAGACTTTCCCCCCTCTGGAAACACCATATATTTT
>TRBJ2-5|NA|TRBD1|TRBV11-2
CASSPDERGPYQETQYF
TGTGCCAGCAGCCCCGACGAAAGGGGGCCATACCAAGAGACCCAGTACTTC
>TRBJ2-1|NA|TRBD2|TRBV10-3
CAISESTSGGRYNEQFF
TGTGCCATCAGTGAGTCGACTAGCGGGGGACGATACAATGAGCAGTTCTTC
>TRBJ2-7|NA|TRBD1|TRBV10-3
CAITPGQSSYEQYF
TGTGCCATCACCCCGGGACAGAGCTCCTACGAGCAGTACTTC
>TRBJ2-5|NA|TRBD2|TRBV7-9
CASSPGLAGVGGQETQYF
TGTGCCAGCAGCCCCGGGCTAGCGGGAGTAGGGGGACAAGAGACCCAGTACTTC
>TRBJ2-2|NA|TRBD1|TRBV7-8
CASSAGTGATGELFF
TGTGCCAGCAGCGCCGGGACAGGGGCCACCGGGGAGCTGTTTTTT
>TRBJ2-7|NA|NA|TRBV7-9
CASSLGGWYEQYF
TGTGCCAGCAGCTTAGGCGGGTGGTACGAGCAGTACTTC
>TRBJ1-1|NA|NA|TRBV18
CASSPSRTTEAFF
TGTGCCAGCTCACCCTCCAGAACCACTGAAGCTTTCTTT
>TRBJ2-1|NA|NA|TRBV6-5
CASSLSGGFVGSPFF
TGTGCCAGCAGTTTATCCGGGGGTTTCGTCGGGAGCCCGTTCTTC
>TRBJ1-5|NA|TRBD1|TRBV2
CASSRDSHSNQPQHF
TGTGCCAGCAGTAGGGACAGCCATAGCAATCAGCCCCAGCATTTT
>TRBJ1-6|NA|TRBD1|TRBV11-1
CASSVTGARVSPLHF
TGTGCCAGCAGCGTAACAGGGGCTAGGGTTTCACCCCTCCACTTT